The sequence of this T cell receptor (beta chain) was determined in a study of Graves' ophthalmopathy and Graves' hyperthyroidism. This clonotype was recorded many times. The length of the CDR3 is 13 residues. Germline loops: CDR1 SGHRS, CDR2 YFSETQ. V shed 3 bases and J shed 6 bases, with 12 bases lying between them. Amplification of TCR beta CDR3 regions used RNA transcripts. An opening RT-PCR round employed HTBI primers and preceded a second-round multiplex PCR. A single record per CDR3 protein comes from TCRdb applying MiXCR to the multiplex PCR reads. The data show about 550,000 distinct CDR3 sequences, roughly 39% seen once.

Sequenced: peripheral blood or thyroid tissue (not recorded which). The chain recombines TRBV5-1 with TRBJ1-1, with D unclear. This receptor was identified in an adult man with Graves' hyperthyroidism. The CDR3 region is CASSSEGIAEAFF. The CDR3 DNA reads TGCGCCAGCAGCTCCGAGGGTATCGCTGAAGCTTTCTTT.